The clone carrying this T cell receptor (beta chain) was counted between two and nine times. Assignment of participants to cohorts was predicated upon participant-reported clinical history. Each recovered donor of Cohort 3 presented with two negative PCRs, clearance, or symptom resolution. The source of the sample is a study of blood T cell repertoires in COVID-19. Trimming at V came to 3 bases and at J to 6 bases, leaving 6 bases not matched to a gene. This CDR3 has 16 amino acids. The germline CDR1 and CDR2 sequences are KGHSH and LQKENI. This table comes from immunoSEQ multiplex PCR, and its TCRdb copy is limited to in-frame clones, with some not included. The sample yields fewer than 300,000 clones, over 75% seen once.

The chain joins TRBV18 to TRBJ1-6; the match to TRBD1 covers 9 bases. The material sequenced was PBMCs or T cells enriched from blood (not recorded which). This clonotype originated in a woman aged 30 to 39 who had recovered from COVID-19. Written as DNA, the CDR3 is TGTGCCAGCTCACCGACTGGACAGGGGCTTAATTCACCCCTCCACTTT. This encodes CASSPTGQGLNSPLHF.